The count of the clone carrying this TCR beta chain is one. Its antigen is unidentified. The source of the sample is a study of vaccination and CD4 T cells after COVID-19. Study at large: Fewer than ten convalescent cases were mild and one was severe, and all had been SARS-CoV-2 positive by nasal swab PCR. Convalescent donors totaled six males and four females, including two who were Hispanic. For control cultures, the treatment was a CEFX pool, an HIV-1 Nef pool, or no peptide.

An Oncomine TCR Beta short-read assay was used to sequence the DNA from cultured CD4+ T cells. One entry per CDR3 protein results from TCRdb running MiXCR on the PCR reads. Among 20,000 to 25,000 distinct CDR3 sequences listed, 35% to 45% were seen once. Treatment denoted: roughly ten-day PBMC culture with coronavirus spike peptide pools or control peptides (ViraFEST assay). The authors cultured more than 1.5 million PBMCs per well with about 9.6 IU/ml IL-2 and approximately 10 ug/ml peptide pools. Between the trimmed V and J ends, which lost 6 bases and 2 bases, there was a span of 14 bases. CDR3 size: 14 residues. CDR1 and CDR2 (germline): MNHEY, SMNVEV (reference sequence).

The clonotype was recovered from a human donor who had recovered from COVID-19. V usage is TRBV27 and J usage is TRBJ2-7; D tentatively reads TRBD1 or TRBD2 (7 bases each). Material: CD4+ T cells from blood, cultured in vitro, obtained before SARS-CoV-2 vaccination. The CDR3 coding sequence is TGTGCCAGCAGCCGACAGGGAGGGACCTACGAGCAGTACTTC. The encoded protein is CASSRQGGTYEQYF.